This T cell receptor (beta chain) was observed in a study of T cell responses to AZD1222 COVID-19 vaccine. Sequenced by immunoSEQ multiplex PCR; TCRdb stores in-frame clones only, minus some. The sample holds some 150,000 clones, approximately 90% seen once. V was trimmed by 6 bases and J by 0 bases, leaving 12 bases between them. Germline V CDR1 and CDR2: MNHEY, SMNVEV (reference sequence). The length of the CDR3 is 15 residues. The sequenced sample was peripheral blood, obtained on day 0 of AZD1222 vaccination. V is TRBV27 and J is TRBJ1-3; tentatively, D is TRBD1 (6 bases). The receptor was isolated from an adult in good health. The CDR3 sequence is CASREGGASGNTIYF. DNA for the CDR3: TGTGCCAGCAGGGAGGGGGGGGCCTCTGGAAACACCATATATTTT.